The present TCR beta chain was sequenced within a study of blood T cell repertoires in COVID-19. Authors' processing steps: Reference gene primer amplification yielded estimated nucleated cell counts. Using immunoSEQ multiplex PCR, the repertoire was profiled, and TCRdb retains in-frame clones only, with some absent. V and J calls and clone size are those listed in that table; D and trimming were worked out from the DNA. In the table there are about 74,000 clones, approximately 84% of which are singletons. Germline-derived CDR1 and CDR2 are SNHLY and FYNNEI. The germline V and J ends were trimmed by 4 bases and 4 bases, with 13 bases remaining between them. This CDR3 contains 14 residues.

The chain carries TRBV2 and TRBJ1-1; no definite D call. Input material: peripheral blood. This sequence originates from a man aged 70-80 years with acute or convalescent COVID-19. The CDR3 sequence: CASSVLSAGTEAFF. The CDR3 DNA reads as TGTGCCAGCAGTGTATTGTCAGCAGGCACTGAAGCTTTCTTT.